These 2 T cell receptor beta chains were sequenced from one sample in a study of radiotherapy plus CTLA-4 blockade in lung cancer. TCRdb keeps only in-frame clones here, not all; method: immunoSEQ multiplex PCR. In the table there are 85,000 to 120,000 clones, about 84% of which are singletons. This specimen was peripheral blood, taken from a patient treated with radiotherapy plus ipilimumab. The receptors derive from a human donor with non-small cell lung cancer that progressed on radiotherapy plus ipilimumab. Some clones in this sample may be carry-over from other donors' samples.

The J gene is TRBJ2-7, the V gene TRBV7-9, with TRBD2 as a possible D gene (6 bases). Germline values: CDR1 SEHNR, CDR2 FQNEAQ (reference sequence). The CDR3 extends over 14 amino acids. Between the trimmed V and J ends, which lost 5 bases and 0 bases, there was a span of 11 bases. In DNA, the CDR3 is TGTGCCAGCAGCCCCAGGGAGGACTCCTACGAGCAGTACTTC. Encoded protein: CASSPREDSYEQYF.

The rearrangement uses TRBV5-5 and TRBJ1-5; D is unresolved. This CDR3 is built from 13 residues. Trimming left V 0 bases short and J 7 bases short, with 8 bases between. Germline V gene data show CDR1 as SGHKS and CDR2 as YYEKEE (reference sequence). The CDR3 sequence: CASSLGIEQPQHF. Here the CDR3 DNA reads TGTGCCAGCAGCTTGGGGATTGAACAGCCCCAGCATTTT.